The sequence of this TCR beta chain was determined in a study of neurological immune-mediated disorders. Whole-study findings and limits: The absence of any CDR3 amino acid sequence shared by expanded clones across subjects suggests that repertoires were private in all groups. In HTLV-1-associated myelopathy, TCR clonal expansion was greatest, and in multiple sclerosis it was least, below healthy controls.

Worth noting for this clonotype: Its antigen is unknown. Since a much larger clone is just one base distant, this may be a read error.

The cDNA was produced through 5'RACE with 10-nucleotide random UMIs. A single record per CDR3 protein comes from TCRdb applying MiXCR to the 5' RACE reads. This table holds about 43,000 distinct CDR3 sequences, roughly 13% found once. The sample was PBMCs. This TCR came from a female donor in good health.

The CDR3 sequence: CASRRMEANVLTF. The CDR3 region has the DNA TGTGCCAGTAGGCGAATGGAGGCCAACGTCCTGACTTTC. The chain combines TRBV19 with TRBJ2-6; D gene uncertain. Trimming cost V 6 bases and J 6 bases, with 9 bases left between them. CDR3 length: 13 residues. Germline loops: CDR1 LNHDA, CDR2 SQIVND (reference sequence).